Below, one T cell receptor (beta chain) is given with its context. The antigen is undetermined. This sample is drawn from a study of cytomegalovirus exposure and HLA in healthy donors. Study-level points and caveats: Cytomegalovirus status was reportedly diagnosed by the classifier with high sensitivity and specificity. Later on, an analysis tied around 17,000 TCR beta sequences to HLA alleles at 0.05 false discovery rate.

It was with 60 Vbeta and 13 Jbeta primers that the PCR ran. TCRdb's table, derived via immunoSEQ multiplex PCR, lists solely in-frame clones and lacks some. The sample table sets out approximately 70,000 clones. Trimming pared 0 bases from V and 8 bases from J, leaving 12 bases between. Germline CDR1 reads SGDLS; CDR2 reads YYNGEE. The CDR3 extends over 14 amino acids. Sequenced sample: PBMCs. This clonotype was sampled from a woman in her 30s in good health and CMV-seronegative. The chain employs TRBV9 and TRBJ2-1, with D perhaps TRBD1 (5 bases). CDR3 sequence (DNA): TGTGCCAGCAGCGTAGCTGGGGCTAGGGATGAGCAGTTCTTC. Residues: CASSVAGARDEQFF.